This T cell receptor (beta chain) is from a study of T cells after yellow fever vaccination. Study overall: Fractions low in cell number were prepared with SMART-Seq v4 Ultra Low Input.

Of note for this clonotype: The antigen remains undetermined.

The V end lost 2 bases, the J end lost 4 bases, and 11 bases lay between the germline ends. In germline, CDR1 is KGHSH, CDR2 LQKENI. CDR3 length: 15 residues. Study-wide results and caveats: Primary-vaccination clones mostly resurfaced post-booster (more than 95% CD4, roughly 90% CD8). A small proportion of clonotypes was detected in both the CD4 and CD8 compartments. Contamination by abundant bulk-population clonotypes could be present in FACS-sorted repertoires.

TCRdb called the 5' RACE reads again in MiXCR, with one record for every CDR3 protein. The sample lists about 300,000 distinct CDR3 sequences, 8.7% occurring once. Specimen: CD4+ T cells sorted from PBMCs, collected 5 days after the yellow fever booster vaccination. The V gene is TRBV18, the J gene TRBJ2-2, with D hard to call. The TCR sequence derives from a man aged 18 to 29 who received the YFV17D yellow fever vaccine. CDR3 in amino acids: CASSPATGLTGELFF. In DNA form, the CDR3 reads TGTGCCAGCTCACCAGCGACCGGCCTCACCGGGGAGCTGTTTTTT.